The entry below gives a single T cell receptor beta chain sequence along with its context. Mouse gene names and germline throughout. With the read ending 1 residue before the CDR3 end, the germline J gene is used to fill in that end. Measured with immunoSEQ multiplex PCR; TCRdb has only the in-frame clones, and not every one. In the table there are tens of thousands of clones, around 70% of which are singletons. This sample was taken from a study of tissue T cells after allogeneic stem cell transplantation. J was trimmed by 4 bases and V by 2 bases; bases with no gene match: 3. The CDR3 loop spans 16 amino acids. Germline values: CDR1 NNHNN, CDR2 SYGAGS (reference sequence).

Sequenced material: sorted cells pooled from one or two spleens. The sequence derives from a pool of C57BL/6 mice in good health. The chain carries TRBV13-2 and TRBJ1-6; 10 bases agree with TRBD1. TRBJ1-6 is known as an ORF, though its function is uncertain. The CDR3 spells CASGEPGQGYNSPLYF. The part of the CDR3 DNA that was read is TGTGCCAGCGGTGAACCGGGACAGGGGTATAATTCGCCCCTCTAC.